The 23 T cell receptor beta chains presented below share a single source sample, sequenced in a study of CD8+ T cells in alopecia areata (dated by TCRdb to the late 2010s). The method behind the library was the immunoSEQ multiplex PCR assay. To provide template for TCR sequencing, every sample had RNA extracted and reverse transcribed into cDNA. The table comes from immuneACCESS by way of TCRdb, which keeps in-frame sequences with V and J called. Part of the clones is missing from these tables; in studies checked, under half for an unresolved V gene and the rest for unknown reasons. The sample yields 160,000 or so clones; about three fifths were counted once. The ten largest clones capture roughly 0.99% of the sample. The time point label, as the study defines it: 4 weeks on oral tofacitinib. The treatment or condition label on this specimen signifies: oral pan-JAK inhibitor, 5-10 mg twice daily.

Here the sequenced sample was CD4+ T cells sorted from blood, taken at week 4, from a patient treated with tofacitinib. The source of these receptors is a human donor with alopecia areata.

The CDR3 protein is CAWSTQGSNEQFF. CDR3 in DNA: TGTGCCTGGAGCACCCAGGGCAGCAATGAGCAGTTCTTC. The chain carries TRBV30 and TRBJ2-1; TRBD1 might be the D (5 bases). Germline V CDR1 and CDR2: GTSNPN, SVGIG (reference sequence). Trimming shortened V by 3 bases and J by 6 bases, and 12 bases separated the two germline ends. This CDR3 contains 13 residues.

As regards this clone: Other nucleotide sequences from this sample produce the same CDR3. The chain is built from TRBV6-5 and TRBJ2-3; no definite D call. The V gene lost 5 bases and the J gene lost 3 bases, with 3 bases spanning the gap. The CDR3 runs to 11 residues. In germline, CDR1 is MNHEY, CDR2 SVGAGI. In nucleotides, the CDR3 is TGTGCCAGCAGTAATACAGATACGCAGTATTTT. It codes for CASSNTDTQYF.

The chain recombines TRBV15 with TRBJ1-2; D remains unclear. The V gene's germline CDR1 is LNHNV and CDR2 YYDKDF (reference sequence). The CDR3 is 13 residues long. The V end lost 5 bases, the J end lost 0 bases, and 7 bases lay between the germline ends. The CDR3 protein is CATSPAANYGYTF. As DNA, the CDR3 is TGTGCCACCAGCCCCGCAGCTAACTATGGCTACACCTTC.

V gene TRBV19 combines with J gene TRBJ1-2; 9 bases line up with TRBD1. V was pared by 3 bases and J by 6 bases, with 8 bases of the junction left unmatched. The length of the CDR3 is 15 residues. CDR1 and CDR2 (germline): LNHDA, SQIVND (reference sequence). The CDR3: CASSILGTGPNGYTF. Written as DNA, the CDR3 is TGTGCCAGTAGTATTCTCGGGACAGGGCCTAATGGCTACACCTTC.

The CDR3 nucleotides read TGTGCCAGCAGTGGCACCACGGGGTACTATGGCTACACCTTC. Amino acid sequence: CASSGTTGYYGYTF. The genes are TRBV25-1 and TRBJ1-2; D remains unclear. Germline values: CDR1 MGHDK, CDR2 SYGVNS. V was cut by 4 bases and J by 3 bases, with 12 bases left in between. This CDR3 is 14 amino acids long.

DNA of the CDR3: TGTGCCAGCAGCTCCAACAACCGACTAGCGGGACTACAAGAGACCCAGTACTTC. This sequence encodes CASSSNNRLAGLQETQYF. J is TRBJ2-5 and V is TRBV7-2; TRBD2 matches 11 bases. There are 18 residues in the CDR3. Germline V lookup: CDR1 SGHTA, CDR2 FQGNSA. V shed 4 bases and J 2 bases; nucleotides not matched to a gene: 12.

The table lists this clone with a count of one. This chain uses TRBV30 with TRBJ1-5, with a possible D match to TRBD1 (5 bases). Deletions cut 2 bases from V and 6 bases from J, with 17 bases between. This CDR3 comprises 15 residues. Germline V lookup: CDR1 GTSNPN, CDR2 SVGIG (reference sequence). The CDR3 DNA sequence: TGTGCCTGGAGTACCGGGACGCGAAATCGTCAGCCCCAGCATTTT. Translating gives CAWSTGTRNRQPQHF.

The chain links TRBV23-1 to TRBJ2-2; no definite D call. TRBV23-1 is annotated as an ORF whose role is uncertain. The V and J ends lost 11 bases and 7 bases respectively, with 5 bases between them. The CDR3 extends over 9 amino acids. This CDR3 reads CAGNGELFF. The CDR3 DNA sequence: TGCGCCGGCAACGGGGAGCTGTTTTTT.

This rearrangement joins TRBV4-1 to TRBJ2-7; TRBD1 might be the D (6 bases). The CDR3 length is 17 residues. Between the trimmed V and J ends, which lost 0 bases and 0 bases, there was a span of 15 bases. The V gene's germline CDR1 is MGHRA and CDR2 YSYEKL. Here the CDR3 reads CASSQEFAGRGSYEQYF. The CDR3 DNA reads as TGCGCCAGCAGCCAAGAGTTTGCTGGCAGGGGCTCCTACGAGCAGTACTTC.

The V gene is TRBV2, the J gene TRBJ1-4; a possible D gene is TRBD1 (6 bases). The germline V gene has CDR1 SNHLY and CDR2 FYNNEI. This CDR3 is built from 16 residues. V lost 5 bases, J lost 4 bases, and 17 bases lay in between. CDR3 in DNA: TGTGCCAGCAGTCTACAGGGTCCGAGAGTTAATGAAAAACTGTTTTTT. This sequence encodes CASSLQGPRVNEKLFF. The complete variable domain, with remaining parts taken from reference TRBV2 and TRBJ1-4, reads EPEVTQTPSHQVTQMGQEVILRCVPISNHLYFYWYRQILGQKVEFLVSFYNNEISEKSEIFDDQFSVERPDGSNFTLKIRSTKLEDSAMYFCASSLQGPRVNEKLFFGSGTQLSVL.

The chain employs TRBV30 and TRBJ1-3; D is possibly TRBD1 (5 bases). Deletions cut 4 bases from V and 3 bases from J, with 16 bases between. This CDR3 is built from 15 residues. Germline CDR1 and CDR2: GTSNPN and SVGIG (reference sequence). The CDR3, as DNA: TGTGCCTGGACCCCCTTGAGGGACTTTGGAAACACCATATATTTT. Translation: CAWTPLRDFGNTIYF. Full variable domain (missing parts from reference TRBV30 and TRBJ1-3): SQTIHQWPATLVQPVGSPLSLECTVEGTSNPNLYWYRQAAGRGLQLLFYSVGIGQISSEVPQNLSASRPQDRQFILSSKKLLLSDSGFYLCAWTPLRDFGNTIYFGEGSWLTVV.

V usage is TRBV2 and J usage is TRBJ1-5; no clear D gene. Trimming left V 3 bases short and J 1 base short, with 10 bases between. This CDR3 has 15 residues. Looked up from germline, CDR1 is SNHLY and CDR2 is FYNNEI. CDR3 protein: CASSEGRASNQPQHF. Here the CDR3 DNA reads TGTGCCAGCAGTGAGGGTAGGGCGAGCAATCAGCCCCAGCATTTT.

The gene calls are TRBV5-1 and TRBJ2-1; 7 bases are shared with TRBD2. Germline V gene sequence: CDR1 SGHRS, CDR2 YFSETQ. The CDR3 totals 17 residues. V trimming: 0 bases; J trimming: 3 bases; junction bases outside the gene matches: 9. The CDR3: CASSLVPPTSDYNEQFF. DNA of the CDR3: TGCGCCAGCAGCTTGGTCCCTCCTACTAGCGACTACAATGAGCAGTTCTTC. The variable domain in full, completed from reference TRBV5-1 and TRBJ2-1, reads KAGVTQTPRYLIKTRGQQVTLSCSPISGHRSVSWYQQTPGQGLQFLFEYFSETQRNKGNFPGRFSGRQFSNSRSEMNVSTLELGDSALYLCASSLVPPTSDYNEQFFGPGTRLTVL.

Worth noting for this clone: Additional DNA sequences in this sample encode the identical CDR3. This chain joins TRBV29-1 and TRBJ1-1; D is undetermined. From germline, CDR1 is SQVTM and CDR2 ANQGSEA. V was pared by 6 bases and J by 1 base, with 6 bases between. This CDR3 contains 11 residues. CDR3 sequence: CSVRGNTEAFF. As DNA, the CDR3 is TGCAGCGTACGGGGGAACACTGAAGCTTTCTTT.

The chain uses TRBV4-3 and TRBJ2-6; TRBD1 agrees at 8 bases. V trimming: 2 bases; J trimming: 0 bases; junction bases outside the gene matches: 6. In germline, CDR1 is LGHNA, CDR2 YSLEER. The CDR3 consists of 18 residues. CDR3: CASSQRTGPNSGANVLTF. The CDR3 DNA sequence: TGCGCCAGCAGCCAACGGACAGGGCCCAACTCTGGGGCCAACGTCCTGACTTTC.

This clone was detected only a few times. The V call is TRBV7-2, the J call TRBJ1-5; no reliable D call. The germline V gene encodes CDR1 SGHTA and CDR2 FQGNSA. CDR3 size: 13 residues. Between the trimmed V and J ends, which lost 1 base and 4 bases, there was a span of 5 bases. The CDR3 here is CASSLGLNQPQHF. CDR3 coding DNA: TGTGCCAGCAGCTTAGGTCTAAATCAGCCCCAGCATTTT.

The J gene is TRBJ2-7, the V gene TRBV19; 8 bases fit TRBD1. This CDR3 region has 13 residues. Losses at the gene ends were 4 bases for V and 7 bases for J; bases not matched to a gene: 6. CDR1 is LNHDA and CDR2 is SQIVND in the germline V gene (reference sequence). CDR3 residues: CASSKTGAREQYF. As DNA, the CDR3 is TGTGCCAGTAGTAAGACAGGGGCCCGGGAGCAGTACTTC.

This clone was detected only a few times. The rearrangement links TRBV6-1 to TRBJ1-1; the D gene is possibly TRBD1 (6 bases). The germline V gene encodes CDR1 MNHNS and CDR2 SASEGT. This CDR3 spans 13 amino acids. Trimming took 6 bases from V and 2 from J, leaving 10 bases between them. CDR3 protein: CASSLQGNTEAFF. The CDR3 DNA follows: TGTGCCAGCAGCTTACAGGGTAACACTGAAGCTTTCTTT.

The genes are TRBV19 and TRBJ2-5; D possibly corresponds to TRBD2 (6 bases). V was trimmed by 3 bases and J by 1 base, leaving 9 bases between them. The germline CDR1 and CDR2 sequences are LNHDA and SQIVND (reference sequence). This CDR3 region has 14 residues. CDR3 nucleotides: TGTGCCAGTAGTATCCTGGGGGGCCAAGAGACCCAGTACTTC. Amino acid sequence: CASSILGGQETQYF. Full variable domain (outside the CDR3, taken from reference TRBV19 and TRBJ2-5): DGGITQSPKYLFRKEGQNVTLSCEQNLNHDAMYWYRQDPGQGLRLIYYSQIVNDFQKGDIAEGYSVSREKKESFPLTVTSAQKNPTAFYLCASSILGGQETQYFGPGTRLLVL.

This chain joins TRBV30 and TRBJ2-5; D remains unclear. Trimming took 4 bases from V and 4 from J, leaving 10 bases between them. The germline V gene has CDR1 GTSNPN and CDR2 SVGIG (reference sequence). CDR3 length: 12 residues. The CDR3 bases are TGTGCCTGGACTTTTTGGGGAGAGACCCAGTACTTC. Encoded protein: CAWTFWGETQYF.

The chain couples TRBV27 to TRBJ1-2; tentatively, D is TRBD1 (5 bases). Trimming removed 0 bases at V and 6 bases at J, with 11 bases between. Per germline, CDR1 MNHEY and CDR2 SMNVEV (reference sequence). The CDR3 consists of 14 residues. In DNA form, the CDR3 reads TGTGCCAGCAGTTTATCTGGCAGGGAGAATGGCTACACCTTC. Protein: CASSLSGRENGYTF.

This clone has a handful of counts. The chain combines TRBV30 with TRBJ2-6; TRBD1 might be the D (6 bases). Germline V gene sequence: CDR1 GTSNPN, CDR2 SVGIG (reference sequence). There are 19 residues in the CDR3. The ends were cut back, 5 bases at V and 0 bases at J, with 23 bases in the middle. The CDR3 loop is CAWATRKGHKDSGANVLTF. The CDR3 coding sequence is TGTGCCTGGGCAACCAGGAAGGGACATAAAGACTCTGGGGCCAACGTCCTGACTTTC.

The genes are TRBV29-1 and TRBJ2-5; no firm D call. CDR1 SQVTM and CDR2 ANQGSEA come from the germline V gene. The CDR3 is made up of 12 amino acids. Trimming cost V 3 bases and J 5 bases, with 10 bases left between them. CDR3 in DNA: TGCAGCGTTGAGACGGACGCGGAGACCCAGTACTTC. It encodes CSVETDAETQYF.